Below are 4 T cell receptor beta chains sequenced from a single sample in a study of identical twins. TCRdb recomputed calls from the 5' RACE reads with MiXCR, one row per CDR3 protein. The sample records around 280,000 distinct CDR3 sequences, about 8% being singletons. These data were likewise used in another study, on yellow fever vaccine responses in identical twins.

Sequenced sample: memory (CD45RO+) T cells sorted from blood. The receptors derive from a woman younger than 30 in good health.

The CDR3 reads CASSLYPSGSDEQYF. In nucleotides, the CDR3 is TGTGCCAGCAGTTTATATCCTAGCGGGAGCGACGAGCAGTACTTC. The chain links TRBV28 to TRBJ2-7; 10 bases fit TRBD2. There are 15 residues in the CDR3. Germline V gives CDR1 MDHEN, CDR2 SYDVKM. V dropped 1 base and J dropped 5; count of bases not matched to a gene: 5.

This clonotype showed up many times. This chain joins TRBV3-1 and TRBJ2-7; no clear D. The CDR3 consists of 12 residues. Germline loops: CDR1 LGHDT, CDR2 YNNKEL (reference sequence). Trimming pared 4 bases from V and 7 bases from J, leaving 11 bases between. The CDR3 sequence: CASSLASGEQYF. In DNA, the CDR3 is TGTGCCAGCAGCCTAGCATCTGGTGAGCAGTACTTC.

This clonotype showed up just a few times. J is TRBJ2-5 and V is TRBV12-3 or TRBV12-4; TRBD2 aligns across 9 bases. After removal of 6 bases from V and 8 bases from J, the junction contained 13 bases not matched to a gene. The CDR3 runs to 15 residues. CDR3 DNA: TGTGCCAGCAGGGGGGCGGGGCGGGAGGGAAAAACCCAGTACTTC. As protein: CASRGAGREGKTQYF.

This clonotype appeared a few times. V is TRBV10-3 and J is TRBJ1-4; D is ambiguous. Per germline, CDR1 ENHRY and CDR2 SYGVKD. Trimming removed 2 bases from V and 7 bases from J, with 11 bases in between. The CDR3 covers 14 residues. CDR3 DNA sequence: TGTGCCATCAGTGAGAACCCGAGGAGTGAAAAACTGTTTTTT. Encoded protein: CAISENPRSEKLFF.